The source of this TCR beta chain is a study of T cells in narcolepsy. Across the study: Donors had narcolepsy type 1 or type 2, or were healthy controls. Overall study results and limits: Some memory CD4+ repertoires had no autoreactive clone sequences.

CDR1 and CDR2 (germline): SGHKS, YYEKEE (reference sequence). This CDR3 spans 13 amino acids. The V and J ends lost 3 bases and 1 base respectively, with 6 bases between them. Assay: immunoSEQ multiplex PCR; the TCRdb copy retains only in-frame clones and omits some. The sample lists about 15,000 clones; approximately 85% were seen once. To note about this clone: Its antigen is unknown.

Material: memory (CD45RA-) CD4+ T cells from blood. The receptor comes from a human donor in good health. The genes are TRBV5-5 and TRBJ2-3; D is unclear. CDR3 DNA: TGTGCCAGCAGCTATAAGGGCACAGATACGCAGTATTTT. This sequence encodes CASSYKGTDTQYF.